Listed here are 19 T cell receptor beta chains from one sample, sequenced in a study of CD8 T cells in ankylosing spondylitis. Whole-study findings and limits: Seemingly characteristic of ankylosing spondylitis blood was a TCR beta motif consisting of under 10 highly homologous variants.

A single record per CDR3 protein comes from TCRdb applying MiXCR to the 5' RACE reads. The data show about 840,000 distinct CDR3 sequences, around 11% seen once. The antigens for these receptors are not known. Sequencing input: blood, either unsorted or a sorted T cell fraction (not recorded which). These receptors originate from a male donor with ankylosing spondylitis.

The chain uses TRBV6-5 and TRBJ1-2, with D possibly being TRBD1 (5 bases). The CDR3 covers 14 residues. Trimming cost V 4 bases and J 3 bases, with 12 bases left between them. CDR1 MNHEY and CDR2 SVGAGI come from the germline V gene. CDR3 amino acids: CASSSGHSYYGYTF. The CDR3 nucleotides are TGTGCCAGCAGTTCTGGACACAGCTACTATGGCTACACCTTC.

This clonotype was counted a few times. The genes are TRBV29-1 and TRBJ2-2, with unresolved D. The germline gives CDR1 SQVTM, CDR2 ANQGSEA. The CDR3 loop spans 11 amino acids. The ends were cut back, 3 bases at V and 4 bases at J, with 3 bases in the middle. CDR3 in amino acids: CSVDVTGELFF. The CDR3 nucleotides read TGCAGCGTTGATGTCACCGGGGAGCTGTTTTTT.

J is TRBJ2-7 and V is TRBV20-1; D not certain. The CDR3 spans 14 residues. The germline gives CDR1 DFQATT, CDR2 SNEGSKA (reference sequence). The ends were cut back, 3 bases at V and 0 bases at J, with 12 bases in the middle. DNA for the CDR3: TGCAGTGCTAGGAGGCCCCTGGGCTCCTACGAGCAGTACTTC. This codes for CSARRPLGSYEQYF.

This clonotype was recorded a few times. CDR3 sequence (DNA): TGTGCCAGCAGCTCGGGGGCCCCCGGCAATCAGCCCCAGCATTTT. The encoded protein is CASSSGAPGNQPQHF. The chain has TRBV7-2 and TRBJ1-5; D might be TRBD1 (6 bases). Germline CDR1 is SGHTA and CDR2 is FQGNSA. Trimming took off 4 bases at V and 2 bases at J, with 12 bases between the two ends. The CDR3 sequence is 15 residues long.

This clonotype was detected many times. The chain carries TRBV20-1 and TRBJ2-5; 12 nucleotides match TRBD2. The trim removed 2 bases at V and 0 bases at J, leaving 1 base unmatched. The CDR3 spans 15 residues. Germline V gives CDR1 DFQATT, CDR2 SNEGSKA (reference sequence). The CDR3, as DNA: TGCAGTGCTAGACTAGCGGGGGGGTACCAAGAGACCCAGTACTTC. As protein: CSARLAGGYQETQYF.

Comment on this clonotype: Since no conserved phenylalanine or tryptophan closes the CDR3, a read error is the likely cause. The chain uses TRBV20-1 and TRBJ2-2; the match to TRBD2 covers 12 bases. CDR1 and CDR2 (germline): DFQATT, SNEGSKA (reference sequence). V gave up 0 bases and J gave up 4 bases; unmatched junction bases: 6. CDR3 length: 17 residues. The DNA of the CDR3 is TGCAGTGCTAGAGATCCGACTAGCGGGAGCTTCACCGGGGAGCTGTTTCTT. It codes for CSARDPTSGSFTGELFL.

This clonotype has at least ten counts. The chain employs TRBV29-1 and TRBJ2-2; 8 nucleotides match TRBD2. From germline, CDR1 is SQVTM and CDR2 ANQGSEA. This CDR3 is 13 amino acids long. Losses at the gene ends were 7 bases for V and 4 bases for J; bases not matched to a gene: 5. CDR3 protein: CSGGLAGTGELFF. In DNA form, the CDR3 reads TGCAGCGGAGGGCTAGCGGGCACCGGGGAGCTGTTTTTT.

This clonotype was counted many times. V gene TRBV20-1 combines with J gene TRBJ2-1; no clear D gene. The CDR3 spans 10 residues. CDR1 is DFQATT and CDR2 is SNEGSKA in the germline V gene (reference sequence). The ends were cut back, 3 bases at V and 7 bases at J, with 4 bases in the middle. The CDR3 DNA sequence: TGCAGTGCTAGGGATAATGAGCAGTTCTTC. Its translation is CSARDNEQFF.

This clonotype showed up many times. This sequence joins TRBV25-1 and TRBJ2-7; 8 bases line up with TRBD2. The CDR3 extends over 16 amino acids. Germline V gives CDR1 MGHDK, CDR2 SYGVNS. J gave up 1 base and V 4 bases, and 9 bases lay outside the gene matches. In nucleotides, the CDR3 is TGTGCCAGCAGTGGGAGATCTAGCGGGTTATCCTACGAGCAGTACTTC. It encodes CASSGRSSGLSYEQYF.

This clonotype was counted ten times or more. The chain has TRBV15 and TRBJ2-1; 7 nucleotides match TRBD2. V lost 0 bases to trimming and J lost 4 bases; unmatched junction nucleotides: 9. This CDR3 is 17 amino acids long. Per germline, CDR1 LNHNV and CDR2 YYDKDF (reference sequence). CDR3 coding DNA: TGTGCCACCAGCAGAGATGGGAGGGAAGGAGCTTACAATGAGCAGTTCTTC. Translated, it gives CATSRDGREGAYNEQFF.

The chain uses TRBV18 and TRBJ2-2; 7 nucleotides match TRBD1. The CDR3 is made up of 17 amino acids. Germline V gene lookup returns CDR1 KGHSH and CDR2 LQKENI. With 3 bases clipped from V and 2 bases from J, the junction kept 9 bases outside the gene matches. The CDR3 nucleotides read TGTGCCAGCTCACCCCTTCGGGACAGTATCAACACCGGGGAGCTGTTTTTT. Amino acids: CASSPLRDSINTGELFF.

Notes on this clonotype: The CDR3 ends on some other residue instead of the conserved phenylalanine or tryptophan, so this is likely a read error. CDR3 region: CSVRITRTDTQYL. The CDR3 DNA reads as TGCAGCGTTAGGATAACTAGGACAGATACGCAGTATCTT. This sequence joins TRBV29-1 and TRBJ2-3; D possibly corresponds to TRBD2 (5 bases). Trimming removed 5 bases from V and 3 bases from J, with 12 bases in between. This CDR3 has 13 residues. Germline loops: CDR1 SQVTM, CDR2 ANQGSEA.

At least ten counts were recorded for this clonotype. The rearrangement uses TRBV7-2 and TRBJ1-5; D might be TRBD1 (5 bases). This CDR3 contains 13 residues. Per germline, CDR1 SGHTA and CDR2 FQGNSA. Trimming took 5 bases from V and 6 from J, leaving 11 bases between them. Written as DNA, the CDR3 is TGTGCCAGCAGCCGGGAAGGGGTTCAGCCCCAGCATTTT. This encodes CASSREGVQPQHF.

This clonotype occurred a few times. This chain's CDR3 is CASSRNIGQPQHF. In DNA form, the CDR3 reads TGTGCCAGCAGTCGTAATATCGGTCAGCCCCAGCATTTT. The chain employs TRBV12-3 or TRBV12-4 and TRBJ1-5; D remains unclear. V lost 5 bases and J 6 bases, leaving 11 bases between the germline ends. CDR3 length: 13 amino acids.

Only a few counts were recorded for this clonotype. V gene TRBV28 combines with J gene TRBJ2-2; D possibly corresponds to TRBD1 (5 bases). This CDR3 spans 13 amino acids. V lost 7 bases, J lost 4 bases, and 10 bases lay in between. Germline V lookup: CDR1 MDHEN, CDR2 SYDVKM. CDR3 amino acids: CASTNRITGELFF. DNA of the CDR3: TGTGCCAGCACCAACAGGATCACCGGGGAGCTGTTTTTT.

This chain links TRBV20-1 with TRBJ2-3; 9 bases agree with TRBD2. This CDR3 region has 17 residues. V gave up 1 base and J gave up 5 bases; unmatched junction bases: 13. The V gene's germline CDR1 is DFQATT and CDR2 SNEGSKA (reference sequence). CDR3 coding DNA: TGCAGTGCTAGAGGTTTAGAACGCGGGAGGGTACGAGATACGCAGTATTTT. Translated: CSARGLERGRVRDTQYF.

This clonotype was observed at least ten times. The CDR3 spells CASRAQPNTGELFF. CDR3 DNA sequence: TGTGCCAGCAGAGCACAACCCAACACCGGGGAGCTGTTTTTT. This chain uses TRBV12-3 or TRBV12-4 with TRBJ2-2; no firm D call. This CDR3 has 14 amino acids. V was cut by 6 bases and J by 2 bases, with 10 bases left in between.

This chain uses TRBV6-5 with TRBJ1-5; no clear D gene. The length of the CDR3 is 13 residues. V was cut by 2 bases and J by 3 bases, with 5 bases left in between. The germline V gene has CDR1 MNHEY and CDR2 SVGAGI. The CDR3 here is CASSYGLNQPQHF. As DNA, the CDR3 is TGTGCCAGCAGTTACGGTCTCAATCAGCCCCAGCATTTT.

This rearrangement joins TRBV6-5 to TRBJ1-1; TRBD1 matches 8 bases. Trimming took 2 bases from V and 4 from J; bases not matched to a gene: 3. CDR1 is MNHEY and CDR2 is SVGAGI in the germline V gene. CDR3 length: 14 amino acids. DNA of the CDR3: TGTGCCAGCAGTTACGGACAGGGATTCACTGAAGCTTTCTTT. Encoded protein: CASSYGQGFTEAFF.